These 29 T cell receptor beta chains were all obtained from the same sample, sequenced in a study of blood T cells in healthy people across ages. The second PCR ran roughly 6 to 12 cycles with a sample-barcoded 5' primer and J-beta primers. TCRdb fed the 5' RACE reads into MiXCR, producing one record per CDR3 protein. The repertoire includes around 1,500,000 distinct CDR3 sequences, under 30% of them detected once, and less than 9.5% sits in the top ten. Sequencing input: blood. Receptors originate from a woman aged 25 to 45 in good health.

The chain joins TRBV27 to TRBJ2-6, with TRBD2 identical over 10 bases. The V gene's germline CDR1 is MNHEY and CDR2 SMNVEV (reference sequence). J gave up 0 bases and V 9 bases, and 5 bases lay outside the gene matches. The CDR3 is 16 residues long. The CDR3 sequence is CASRTSGDSGANVLTF. CDR3 sequence (DNA): TGTGCCAGTCGGACTAGCGGAGACTCTGGGGCCAACGTCCTGACTTTC.

V usage is TRBV7-2 and J usage is TRBJ2-7; possibly TRBD1 for D (5 bases). Germline CDR1 and CDR2: SGHTA and FQGNSA. The CDR3 runs 15 residues. V shed 0 bases and J shed 2 bases, with 11 bases lying between them. CDR3 protein: CASSLADTLPYEQYF. DNA for the CDR3: TGTGCCAGCAGCTTAGCGGACACTCTTCCCTACGAGCAGTACTTC.

This clonotype was seen ten or more times. The chain uses TRBV24-1 and TRBJ2-7, with a possible D match to TRBD2 (7 bases). Germline V gene data show CDR1 as KGHDR and CDR2 as SFDVKD. V lost 4 bases and J lost 4, with 13 bases in between. CDR3 length equals 14 residues. The CDR3: CATSDGGTKYEQYF. CDR3 nucleotide sequence: TGTGCCACCAGTGACGGGGGGACAAAGTACGAGCAGTACTTC.

The chain uses TRBV20-1 and TRBJ2-5; D possibly corresponds to TRBD1 (6 bases). The CDR3 has 14 residues. V was clipped by 5 bases and J by 11 bases, with 24 bases between them. CDR1 is DFQATT and CDR2 is SNEGSKA in the germline V gene (reference sequence). The DNA of the CDR3 is TGCAGTGCTTCCAGTTATCGGACAGAAGCCGGGCAGTACTTC. It yields the protein CSASSYRTEAGQYF.

This clonotype was picked up many times. The chain joins TRBV7-3 to TRBJ2-1; 9 bases are a match to TRBD2. Germline loops: CDR1 SGHTA, CDR2 FQGTGA. CDR3 size: 17 residues. V lost 5 bases, J lost 7 bases, and 15 bases stayed unmatched. The DNA for the CDR3 is TGTGCCAGCAGCCAAGGGGCAGCGGGGGGTTTTGCTAATGAGCAGTTCTTC. As protein: CASSQGAAGGFANEQFF.

The rearrangement joins TRBV10-2 to TRBJ1-6, with D maybe TRBD1 (6 bases). Between the trimmed V and J ends, which lost 8 bases and 5 bases, there was a span of 19 bases. The CDR3 sequence is 16 residues long. Per the germline V gene, CDR1 is WSHSY and CDR2 is SAAADI. CDR3 coding DNA: TGCGCCAGCCTCCTAGACAGGAAGGAGAATAATTCACCCCTCCACTTT. This translates into CASLLDRKENNSPLHF.

The V gene is TRBV28, the J gene TRBJ2-1, with TRBD2 matching 7 bases. The V gene's germline CDR1 is MDHEN and CDR2 SYDVKM. The J segment lost 4 bases and the V segment lost 8 bases, leaving 5 bases of the junction unmatched. There are 13 residues in the CDR3. CDR3 in DNA: TGTGCCAGCGGAGCGGGGCCTTACAATGAGCAGTTCTTC. Protein product: CASGAGPYNEQFF.

CDR3 DNA sequence: TGTGCCTGGAGTAGCCAGAACTACGAGCAGTACTTC. Translation: CAWSSQNYEQYF. The V and J genes are TRBV30 and TRBJ2-7; D remains unclear. The V gene's germline CDR1 is GTSNPN and CDR2 SVGIG (reference sequence). The CDR3 extends over 12 amino acids. V dropped 2 bases and J dropped 3 bases, with 8 bases sitting between them.

The chain has TRBV20-1 and TRBJ2-5; D gene uncertain. Per germline, CDR1 DFQATT and CDR2 SNEGSKA (reference sequence). The CDR3 has 13 amino acids. The germline V and J ends were trimmed by 2 bases and 1 base, with 8 bases remaining between them. The CDR3 DNA follows: TGCAGTGCTAGAAAGGAGACCCAAGAGACCCAGTACTTC. This translates into CSARKETQETQYF.

The V call is TRBV25-1, the J call TRBJ2-7; unclear D gene. Germline CDR1 and CDR2: MGHDK and SYGVNS. The CDR3 is made up of 14 amino acids. V was cut by 4 bases and J by 7 bases, with 17 bases left in between. Here the CDR3 DNA reads TGTGCCAGCAGTGCGATCCCGAGCTCCTGGGAGCAGTACTTC. Translated: CASSAIPSSWEQYF.

J is TRBJ2-3 and V is TRBV5-1; D gene ambiguous. The CDR3 is 13 residues long. Germline lookup yields CDR1 SGHRS and CDR2 YFSETQ. With 5 bases removed from V and 5 bases from J, the gap between germline ends came to 12 bases. The CDR3: CASSVSNGDTQYF. DNA of the CDR3: TGCGCCAGCAGTGTATCGAATGGAGATACGCAGTATTTT.

The chain joins TRBV29-1 to TRBJ2-3; weak D call: TRBD1 (5 bases). The length of the CDR3 is 12 residues. V lost 2 bases to trimming and J lost 8 bases, with 11 bases between them. Germline loops: CDR1 SQVTM, CDR2 ANQGSEA. The CDR3 bases are TGCAGCGTTGAATTGCACCAGGGTACGCAGTATTTT. Translation: CSVELHQGTQYF.

This clonotype was observed a handful of times. The V gene is TRBV5-6, the J gene TRBJ2-1; D possibly corresponds to TRBD2 (5 bases). The CDR3 spans 16 residues. With 3 bases removed from V and 8 bases from J, the gap between germline ends came to 21 bases. In germline, CDR1 is SGHDT, CDR2 YYEEEE. The CDR3 is CASSSSDYPARHEQFF. Written as DNA, the CDR3 is TGTGCCAGCAGCTCCTCTGACTATCCAGCTCGGCATGAGCAGTTCTTC.

The chain uses TRBV28 and TRBJ1-6; D is undetermined. Germline V gene sequence: CDR1 MDHEN, CDR2 SYDVKM. V lost 6 bases and J lost 5, with 8 bases in between. The CDR3 has 13 residues. The CDR3 region is CASRRAHNSPLHF. The CDR3 region has the DNA TGTGCCAGCAGGAGGGCCCATAATTCACCCCTCCACTTT.

The chain carries TRBV12-3 or TRBV12-4 and TRBJ2-7; 8 nucleotides agree with TRBD2. After removal of 6 bases from V and 0 bases from J, the junction contained 10 bases not matched to a gene. There are 16 residues in the CDR3. As DNA, the CDR3 is TGTGCCAGCAGCCCGCATAGCGGGGCCCTCTCCTACGAGCAGTACTTC. Its protein product is CASSPHSGALSYEQYF.

A word on this clonotype: A read error may produce the germline difference seen at one junction end. J is TRBJ2-1 and V is TRBV11-2, with a possible D match to TRBD1 (6 bases). CDR1 SGHAT and CDR2 FQNNGV come from the germline V gene. CDR3 length: 15 residues. The CDR3 nucleotides are TGTGCCAGCAGGCCCCGGGACATAAGGTACAACGAGCAGTTCTTC. Translation gives CASRPRDIRYNEQFF.

The V and J genes are TRBV14 and TRBJ2-1; D uncertain. Trimming cost V 2 bases and J 6 bases, with 8 bases left between them. Germline V lookup: CDR1 SGHDN, CDR2 FVKESK. The CDR3 is 13 residues long. CDR3 nucleotide sequence: TGTGCCAGCAGCCAAATGTGGCGCAATGAGCAGTTCTTC. This encodes CASSQMWRNEQFF.

As to this clonotype: One end of the junction fails to match germline, which may point to a read error. This sequence joins TRBV6-5 and TRBJ2-4; 7 bases fit TRBD2. Per the germline V gene, CDR1 is MNHEY and CDR2 is SVGAGI. CDR3 length: 19 residues. The CDR3 loop reads CVSSYSKIPEGGPGNIQYF. DNA for the CDR3: TGTGTCAGCAGTTACTCGAAAATTCCTGAGGGAGGGCCTGGAAACATTCAGTACTTC.

Concerning this clonotype: Sequence at one end of the junction differs from germline and may be a read error. The chain couples TRBV9 to TRBJ2-7; 10 bases are shared with TRBD1. This CDR3 region has 14 residues. CDR1 and CDR2 from the germline V gene are SGDLS and YYNGEE. The CDR3 DNA reads as TGTGCCTGCAGCGAGGGGACAGGGGCCTACGAGCAGTACTTC. As protein: CACSEGTGAYEQYF.

This clonotype occurred many times. The genes are TRBV10-3 and TRBJ2-7; TRBD2 matches 10 bases. Per germline, CDR1 ENHRY and CDR2 SYGVKD. Germline trimming cut 9 bases from V and 3 bases from J; bases unmatched to any gene: 5. The CDR3 spans 13 residues. CDR3 DNA: TGTGCCATACGGACTAGCGGAAACTACGAGCAGTACTTC. Protein sequence: CAIRTSGNYEQYF.

Here the CDR3 DNA reads TGTGCCAGCAGCCCCCAGAGTACAGGGAACTATGGCTACACCTTC. Protein sequence: CASSPQSTGNYGYTF. The chain couples TRBV12-3 or TRBV12-4 to TRBJ1-2; tentative D call: TRBD1 (6 bases). Trimming removed 6 bases at V and 2 bases at J, with 16 bases between. The CDR3 is 15 amino acids.

This clonotype was recorded once. At one of its ends the junction is not consistent with the germline gene, which may arise from a read error. Here the CDR3 DNA reads TGTGCCAGCAGCTTACAGCTCCTGGGAAACGTCAATAATTCACTCCTCCACTTT. Protein sequence: CASSLQLLGNVNNSLLHF. This chain connects TRBV7-3 to TRBJ1-6; D remains ambiguous. The CDR3 totals 18 residues. Germline V CDR1 and CDR2: SGHTA, FQGTGA.

The chain carries TRBV20-1 and TRBJ2-1, with 7 positions matching TRBD2. The CDR3 length is 13 residues. V shed 6 bases and J 6 bases; nucleotides not matched to a gene: 8. From germline, CDR1 is DFQATT and CDR2 SNEGSKA (reference sequence). CDR3 loop: CSAPRTSSNEQFF. The CDR3 coding sequence is TGCAGTGCCCCCCGGACTAGTAGCAATGAGCAGTTCTTC.

This clonotype was counted a few times. The chain has TRBV7-2 and TRBJ1-6, with D unresolved. CDR3 length: 14 residues. Germline V CDR1 and CDR2: SGHTA, FQGNSA. V was shortened by 6 bases and J by 4 bases, with 10 bases between the two germline ends. The CDR3 spells CASRRDYYNSPLHF. CDR3 nucleotides: TGTGCCAGCAGAAGGGATTATTATAATTCACCCCTCCACTTT.

This clonotype occurred a few times. The chain carries TRBV20-1 and TRBJ2-1, with D perhaps TRBD2 (5 bases). Germline V CDR1 and CDR2: DFQATT, SNEGSKA (reference sequence). CDR3 length equals 20 residues. V dropped 0 bases and J dropped 1 base, with 25 bases sitting between them. CDR3 nucleotide sequence: TGCAGTGCTAGAGATCAGTGGGGAAAACGGGGTATAACATCCTACAATGAGCAGTTCTTC. Its translation: CSARDQWGKRGITSYNEQFF.

The chain carries TRBV7-9 and TRBJ1-2, with D maybe TRBD1 (5 bases). The CDR3 extends over 16 amino acids. Germline assignment: CDR1 SEHNR and CDR2 FQNEAQ (reference sequence). The V and J ends lost 3 bases and 5 bases respectively, with 19 bases between them. CDR3 region: CASSLRPGPKEYGYTF. In DNA, the CDR3 is TGTGCCAGCAGCTTGAGACCGGGACCCAAGGAGTATGGCTACACCTTC.

This clonotype was found many times. The chain uses TRBV15 and TRBJ1-2; 7 bases match TRBD1. The CDR3 extends over 14 amino acids. V lost 1 base and J lost 7; bases outside the gene matches: 6. Per the germline V gene, CDR1 is LNHNV and CDR2 is YYDKDF (reference sequence). The CDR3, as DNA: TGTGCCACCAGCAGAGGGATCGGGACAGTTGGCTACACCTTC. Amino acids: CATSRGIGTVGYTF.

This clonotype was found many times. This rearrangement joins TRBV9 to TRBJ1-2, with TRBD1 as a possible D gene (6 bases). The V gene's germline CDR1 is SGDLS and CDR2 YYNGEE. CDR3 length: 12 amino acids. The germline V and J ends were trimmed by 0 bases and 8 bases, with 8 bases remaining between them. Here the CDR3 DNA reads TGTGCCAGCAGCGTAGGAGGGGGAGGCTACACCTTC. Its protein is CASSVGGGGYTF.

This chain joins TRBV6-6 and TRBJ1-6; D perhaps matches TRBD1 (5 bases). This CDR3 is built from 15 residues. Germline V gives CDR1 MNHNY, CDR2 SVGAGI (reference sequence). Trimming took off 9 bases at V and 7 bases at J, with 19 bases between the two ends. CDR3 protein: CASTPSTVGNSPLHF. The CDR3 coding sequence is TGTGCCAGTACTCCATCGACAGTGGGGAATTCACCCCTCCACTTT.